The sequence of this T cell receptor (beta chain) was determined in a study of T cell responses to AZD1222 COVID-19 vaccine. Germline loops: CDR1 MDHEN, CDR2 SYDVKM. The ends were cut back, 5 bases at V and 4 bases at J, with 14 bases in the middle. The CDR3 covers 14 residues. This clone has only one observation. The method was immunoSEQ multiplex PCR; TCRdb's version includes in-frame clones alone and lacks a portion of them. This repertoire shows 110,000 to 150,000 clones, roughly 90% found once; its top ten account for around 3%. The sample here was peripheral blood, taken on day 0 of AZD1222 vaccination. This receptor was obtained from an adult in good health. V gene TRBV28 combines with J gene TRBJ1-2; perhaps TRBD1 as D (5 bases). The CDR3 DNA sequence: TGTGCCAGCAGTGATGGGACGTCTACCTATGGCTACACCTTC. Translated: CASSDGTSTYGYTF.